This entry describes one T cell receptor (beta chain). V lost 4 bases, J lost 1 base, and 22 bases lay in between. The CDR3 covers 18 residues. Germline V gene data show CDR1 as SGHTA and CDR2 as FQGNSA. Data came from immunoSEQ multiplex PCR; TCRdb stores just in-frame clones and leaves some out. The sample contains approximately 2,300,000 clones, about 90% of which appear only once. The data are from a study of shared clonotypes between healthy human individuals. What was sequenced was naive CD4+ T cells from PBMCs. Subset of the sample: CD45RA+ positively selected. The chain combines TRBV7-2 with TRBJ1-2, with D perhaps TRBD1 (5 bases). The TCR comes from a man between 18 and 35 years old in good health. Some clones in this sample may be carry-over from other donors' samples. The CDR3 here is CASSSLRGYGVLNYGYTF. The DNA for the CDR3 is TGTGCCAGCAGCTCGTTAAGGGGTTATGGGGTCCTTAACTATGGCTACACCTTC. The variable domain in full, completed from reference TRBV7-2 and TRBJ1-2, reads GAGVSQSPSNKVTEKGKDVELRCDPISGHTALYWYRQSLGQGLEFLIYFQGNSAPDKSGLPSDRFSAERTGGSVSTLTIQRTQQEDSAVYLCASSSLRGYGVLNYGYTFGSGTRLTVV.